There are a few counts of the clone carrying this T cell receptor beta chain. Sample donors were healthy Caucasian individuals that came from Russia, aged 6 to 90. A sample-barcoded 5' primer and a J-beta primer mix were used in a second PCR of roughly 7 to 12 cycles. MiXCR, applied by TCRdb to the 5' RACE reads, yields one record per CDR3 protein. The data contain roughly 1 million distinct CDR3 sequences, around 25% of them seen just once; the ten biggest clones take up less than 0.85%. The data originate from a study of blood T cells in healthy people across ages. These same data were also listed under a study on T cells of mothers and their children. That source adds: The yield was over 9 million TCR beta CDR3 reads from each mother and approximately 3 million from each child. Sequencing revealed no T cell clones that were persistent and microchimeric.

This receptor was identified in a girl aged 2 to 9 in good health. Sequencing was performed on blood.

The CDR3 region has the DNA TGTGCCAGCTCACCCTGGGGCGAAGTCGGGGAGCTGTTTTTT. Its protein is CASSPWGEVGELFF. This chain uses TRBV11-2 with TRBJ2-2; a possible D gene is TRBD1 (5 bases). The germline gives CDR1 SGHAT, CDR2 FQNNGV. CDR3 length: 14 residues. V gave up 8 bases and J gave up 7 bases, with 17 bases separating them.